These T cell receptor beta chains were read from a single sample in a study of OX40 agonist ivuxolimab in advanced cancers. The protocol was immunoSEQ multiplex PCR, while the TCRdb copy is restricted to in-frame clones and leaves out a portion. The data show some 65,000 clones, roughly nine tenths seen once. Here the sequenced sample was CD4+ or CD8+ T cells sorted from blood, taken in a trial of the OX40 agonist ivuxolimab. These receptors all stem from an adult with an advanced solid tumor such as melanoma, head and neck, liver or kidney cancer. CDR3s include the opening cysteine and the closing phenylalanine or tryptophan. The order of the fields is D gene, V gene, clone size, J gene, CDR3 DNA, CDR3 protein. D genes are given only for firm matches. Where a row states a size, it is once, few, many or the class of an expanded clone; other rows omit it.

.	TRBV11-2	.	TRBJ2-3	TGTGCCAGCAGCTTAGGTGGGGGGAGTGGGGGCACAGATACGCAGTATTTT	CASSLGGGSGGTDTQYF
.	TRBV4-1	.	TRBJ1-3	TGCGCCAGCAGCCCGACAGGTTCTGGAAACACCATATATTTT	CASSPTGSGNTIYF
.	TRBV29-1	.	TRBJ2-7	TGCAGCGTCGAAGGCGACCGTCCCTACGAGCAGTACTTC	CSVEGDRPYEQYF
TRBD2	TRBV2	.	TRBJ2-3	TGTGCCAGCAGGTCCCCACTAGCGGGGTCCACAGATACGCAGTATTTT	CASRSPLAGSTDTQYF
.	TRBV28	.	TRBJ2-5	TGTGCCAGCACGCCGTCGAACGGGGAGACCCAGTACTTC	CASTPSNGETQYF
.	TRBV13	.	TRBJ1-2	TGTGCCAGCAGCTTAGAGCGGGGGTACTATGGCTACACCTTC	CASSLERGYYGYTF
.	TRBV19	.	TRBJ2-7	TGTGCCAGTAGGGGTTCCGGCACCTACGAGCAGTACTTC	CASRGSGTYEQYF
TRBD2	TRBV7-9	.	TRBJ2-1	TGTGCCAGCAGCTTTAGGCCTAGCGGGCACAATGAGCAGTTCTTC	CASSFRPSGHNEQFF
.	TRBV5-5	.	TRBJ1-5	TGTGCCAGCAGCCTTCGGGTCCCTCAGCCCCAGCATTTT	CASSLRVPQPQHF
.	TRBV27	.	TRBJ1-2	TGTGCCAGCAGTTTAGGACAGCACTATGGCTACACCTTC	CASSLGQHYGYTF
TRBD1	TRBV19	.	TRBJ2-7	TGTACCAGTAGTATCTTTCTCGGGACAGAGTTCTACGAGCAGTACTTC	CTSSIFLGTEFYEQYF
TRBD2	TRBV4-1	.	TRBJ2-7	TGCGCCAGCAGCCAAGTGGCGTTTAGCGGGGGAGCCTACGAGCAGTACTTC	CASSQVAFSGGAYEQYF
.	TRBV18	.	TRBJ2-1	TGTGCCAGCTCACCGGTCCCTTCCTACAATGAGCAGTTCTTC	CASSPVPSYNEQFF
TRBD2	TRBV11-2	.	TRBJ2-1	TGTGCCAGCAGCCCTTCCGGGACTAGCGTCTACAATGAGCAGTTCTTC	CASSPSGTSVYNEQFF
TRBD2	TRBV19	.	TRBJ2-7	TGTGCCAGTAGTACGGGACTAGGATACGACTACGAGCAGTACTTC	CASSTGLGYDYEQYF
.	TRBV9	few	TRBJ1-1	TGTGCCAGCAGCCCCGCGAACACTGAAGCTTTCTTT	CASSPANTEAFF
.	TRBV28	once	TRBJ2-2	TGTGCCAGCAGTTTCTCACCCCTCGCGAACACCGGGGAGCTGTTTTTT	CASSFSPLANTGELFF
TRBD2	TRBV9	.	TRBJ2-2	TGTGCCAGCAGCGTATCTGTAGGGAGGGTTAACACCGGGGAGCTGTTTTTT	CASSVSVGRVNTGELFF
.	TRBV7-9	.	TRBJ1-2	TGTGCCAGCAGCTTAGTAGGACAGAACTATGGCTACACCTTC	CASSLVGQNYGYTF
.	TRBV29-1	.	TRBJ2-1	TGCAGCGTTCAGGGCGGTGAGCAGTTCTTC	CSVQGGEQFF
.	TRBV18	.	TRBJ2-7	TGTGCCAGCTCACCGGCCGGATGGAGCTCCTACGAGCAGTACTTC	CASSPAGWSSYEQYF
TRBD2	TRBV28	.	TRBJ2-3	TGTGCCAGCAGTACGTACCCAAAGACTAGCGGGAGGAGGGCAGATACGCAGTATTTT	CASSTYPKTSGRRADTQYF
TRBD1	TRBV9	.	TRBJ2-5	TGTGCCAGCAGCGTAGCAGGGACAGGGGGCCTTGAGACCCAGTACTTC	CASSVAGTGGLETQYF